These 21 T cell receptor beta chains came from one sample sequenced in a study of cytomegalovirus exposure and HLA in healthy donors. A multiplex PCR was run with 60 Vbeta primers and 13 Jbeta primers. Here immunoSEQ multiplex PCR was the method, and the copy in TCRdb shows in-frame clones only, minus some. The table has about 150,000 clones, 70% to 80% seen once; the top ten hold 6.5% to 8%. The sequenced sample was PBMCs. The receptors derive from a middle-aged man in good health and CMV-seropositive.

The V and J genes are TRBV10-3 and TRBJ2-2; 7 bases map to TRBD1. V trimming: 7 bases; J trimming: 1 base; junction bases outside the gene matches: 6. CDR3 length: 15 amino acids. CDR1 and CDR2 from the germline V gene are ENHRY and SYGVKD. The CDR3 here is CAITPDRRNTGELFF. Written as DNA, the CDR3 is TGTGCCATCACCCCGGACAGGCGGAACACCGGGGAGCTGTTTTTT.

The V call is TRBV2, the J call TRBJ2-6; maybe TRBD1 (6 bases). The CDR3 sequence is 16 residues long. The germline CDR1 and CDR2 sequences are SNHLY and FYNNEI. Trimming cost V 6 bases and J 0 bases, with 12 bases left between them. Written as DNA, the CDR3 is TGTGCCAGCAGGAAACAGGGAGCCTCTGGGGCCAACGTCCTGACTTTC. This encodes CASRKQGASGANVLTF.

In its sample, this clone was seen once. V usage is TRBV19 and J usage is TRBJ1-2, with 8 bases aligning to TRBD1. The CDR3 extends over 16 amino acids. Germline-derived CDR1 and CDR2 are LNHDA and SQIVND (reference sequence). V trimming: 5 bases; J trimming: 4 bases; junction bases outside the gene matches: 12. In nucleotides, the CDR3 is TGTGCCAGTAGTGGTTCCGGGACAGGCCATATCTATGGCTACACCTTC. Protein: CASSGSGTGHIYGYTF.

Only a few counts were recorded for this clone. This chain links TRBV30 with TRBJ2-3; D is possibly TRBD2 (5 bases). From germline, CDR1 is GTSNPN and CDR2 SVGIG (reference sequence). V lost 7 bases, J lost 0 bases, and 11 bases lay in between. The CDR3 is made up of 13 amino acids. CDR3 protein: CASIKRSTDTQYF. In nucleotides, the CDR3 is TGTGCCTCCATAAAGCGGAGCACAGATACGCAGTATTTT.

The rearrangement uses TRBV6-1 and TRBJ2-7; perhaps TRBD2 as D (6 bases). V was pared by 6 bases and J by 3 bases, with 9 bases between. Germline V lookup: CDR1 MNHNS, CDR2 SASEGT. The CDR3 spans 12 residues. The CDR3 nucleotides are TGTGCCAGCAGGCCGACTAGCTACGAGCAGTACTTC. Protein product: CASRPTSYEQYF.

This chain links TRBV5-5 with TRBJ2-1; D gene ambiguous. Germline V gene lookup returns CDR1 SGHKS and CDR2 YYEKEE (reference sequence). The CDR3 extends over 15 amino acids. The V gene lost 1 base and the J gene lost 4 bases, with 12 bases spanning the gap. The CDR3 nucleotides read TGTGCCAGCAGCTTGTCGGGTTCCGCGTACAATGAGCAGTTCTTC. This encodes CASSLSGSAYNEQFF.

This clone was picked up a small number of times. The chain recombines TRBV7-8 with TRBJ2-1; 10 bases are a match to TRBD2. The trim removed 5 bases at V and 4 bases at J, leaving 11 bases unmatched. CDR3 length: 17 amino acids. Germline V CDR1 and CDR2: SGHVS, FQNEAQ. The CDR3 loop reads CASSPLAGGLGYNEQFF. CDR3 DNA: TGTGCCAGCAGCCCCTTAGCGGGAGGCTTAGGTTACAATGAGCAGTTCTTC.

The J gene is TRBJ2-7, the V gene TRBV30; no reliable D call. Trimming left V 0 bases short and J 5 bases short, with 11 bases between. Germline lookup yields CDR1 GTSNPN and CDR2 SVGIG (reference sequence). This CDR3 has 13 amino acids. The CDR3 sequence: CAWSVHGLDEQYF. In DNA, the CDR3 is TGTGCCTGGAGTGTTCATGGCCTAGACGAGCAGTACTTC.

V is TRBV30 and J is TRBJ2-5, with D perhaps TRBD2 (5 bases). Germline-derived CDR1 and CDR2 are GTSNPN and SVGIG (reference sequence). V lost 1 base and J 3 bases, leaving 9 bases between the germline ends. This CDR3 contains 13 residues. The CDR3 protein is CAWSGGWEETQYF. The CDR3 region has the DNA TGTGCCTGGAGTGGAGGGTGGGAAGAGACCCAGTACTTC.

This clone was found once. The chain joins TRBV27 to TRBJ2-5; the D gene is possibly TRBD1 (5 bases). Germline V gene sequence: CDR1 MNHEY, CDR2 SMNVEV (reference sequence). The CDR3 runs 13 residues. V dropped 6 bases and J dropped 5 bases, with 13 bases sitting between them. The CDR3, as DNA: TGTGCCAGCAGCCGGACACGGCTTGAGACCCAGTACTTC. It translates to CASSRTRLETQYF.

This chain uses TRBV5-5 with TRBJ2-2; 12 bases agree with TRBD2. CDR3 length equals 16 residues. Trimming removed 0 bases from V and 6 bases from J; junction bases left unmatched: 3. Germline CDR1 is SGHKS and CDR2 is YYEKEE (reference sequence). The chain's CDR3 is CASSLAASGRAGELFF. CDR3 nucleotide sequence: TGTGCCAGCAGCTTGGCGGCTAGCGGGAGGGCCGGGGAGCTGTTTTTT.

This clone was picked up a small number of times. CDR3 sequence reads: CATSPDRGLSNYGYTF. CDR3 coding DNA: TGTGCCACCAGCCCGGACAGGGGGCTGTCTAACTATGGCTACACCTTC. The V gene is TRBV15, the J gene TRBJ1-2; 11 bases map to TRBD1. After removal of 5 bases from V and 0 bases from J, the junction contained 5 bases not matched to a gene. Germline CDR1 is LNHNV and CDR2 is YYDKDF (reference sequence). The CDR3 totals 16 residues.

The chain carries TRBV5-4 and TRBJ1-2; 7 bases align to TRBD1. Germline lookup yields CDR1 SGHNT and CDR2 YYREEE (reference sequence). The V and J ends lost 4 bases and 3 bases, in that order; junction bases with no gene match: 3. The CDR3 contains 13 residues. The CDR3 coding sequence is TGTGCCAGCAGCAGGGGGCAAGACTATGGCTACACCTTC. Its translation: CASSRGQDYGYTF. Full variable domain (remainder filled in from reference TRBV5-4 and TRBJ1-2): ETGVTQSPTHLIKTRGQQVTLRCSSQSGHNTVSWYQQALGQGPQFIFQYYREEENGRGNFPPRFSGLQFPNYSSELNVNALELDDSALYLCASSRGQDYGYTFGSGTRLTVV.

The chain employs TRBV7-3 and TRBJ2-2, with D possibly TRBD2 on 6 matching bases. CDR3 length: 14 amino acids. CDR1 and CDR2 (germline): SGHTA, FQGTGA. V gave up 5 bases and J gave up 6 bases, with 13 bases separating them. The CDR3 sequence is CASSASSAAGELFF. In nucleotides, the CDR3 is TGTGCCAGCAGCGCCTCTAGCGCCGCCGGGGAGCTGTTTTTT.

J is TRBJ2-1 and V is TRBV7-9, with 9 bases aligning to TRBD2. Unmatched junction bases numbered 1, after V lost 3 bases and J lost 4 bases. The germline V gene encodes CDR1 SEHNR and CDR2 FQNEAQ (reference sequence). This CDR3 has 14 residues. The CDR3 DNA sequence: TGTGCCAGCAGCTTTAGCGGGAGATACAATGAGCAGTTCTTC. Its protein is CASSFSGRYNEQFF.

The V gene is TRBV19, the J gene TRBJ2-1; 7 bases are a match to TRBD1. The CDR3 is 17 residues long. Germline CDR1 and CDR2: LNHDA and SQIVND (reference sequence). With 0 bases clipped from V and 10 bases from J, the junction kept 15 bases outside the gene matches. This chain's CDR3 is CASSIDKGASGLVEQFF. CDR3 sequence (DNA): TGTGCCAGTAGTATAGACAAGGGGGCATCGGGGCTGGTGGAGCAGTTCTTC.

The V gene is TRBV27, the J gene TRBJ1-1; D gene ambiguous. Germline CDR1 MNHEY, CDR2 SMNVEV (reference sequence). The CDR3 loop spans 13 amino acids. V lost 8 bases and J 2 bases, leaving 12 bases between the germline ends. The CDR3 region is CASGRGLNTEAFF. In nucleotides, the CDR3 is TGTGCCAGCGGCCGGGGTCTTAACACTGAAGCTTTCTTT.

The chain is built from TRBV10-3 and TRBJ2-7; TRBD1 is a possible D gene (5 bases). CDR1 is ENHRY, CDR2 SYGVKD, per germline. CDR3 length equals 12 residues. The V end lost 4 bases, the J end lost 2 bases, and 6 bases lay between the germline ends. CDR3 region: CAISAGTYEQYF. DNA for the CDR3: TGTGCCATCAGTGCAGGGACCTACGAGCAGTACTTC.

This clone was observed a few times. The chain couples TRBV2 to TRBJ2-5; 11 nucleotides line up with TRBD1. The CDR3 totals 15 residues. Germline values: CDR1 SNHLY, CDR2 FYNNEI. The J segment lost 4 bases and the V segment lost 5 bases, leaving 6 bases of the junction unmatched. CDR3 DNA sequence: TGTGCCAGCAGTATATCGGACAGGGGGCGAGAGACCCAGTACTTC. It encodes CASSISDRGRETQYF.

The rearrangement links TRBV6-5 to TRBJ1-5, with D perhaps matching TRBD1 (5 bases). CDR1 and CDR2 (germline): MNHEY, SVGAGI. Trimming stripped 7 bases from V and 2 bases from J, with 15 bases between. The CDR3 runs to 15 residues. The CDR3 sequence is CASTLQGMGNQPQHF. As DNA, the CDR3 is TGTGCCAGCACGCTCCAGGGCATGGGCAATCAGCCCCAGCATTTT.

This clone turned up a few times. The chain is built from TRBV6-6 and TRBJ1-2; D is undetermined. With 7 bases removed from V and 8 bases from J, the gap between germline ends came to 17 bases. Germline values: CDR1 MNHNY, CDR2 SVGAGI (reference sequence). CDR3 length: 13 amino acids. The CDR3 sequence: CASTSRSDMGYTF. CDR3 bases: TGTGCCAGCACCTCACGGAGTGATATGGGCTACACCTTC.